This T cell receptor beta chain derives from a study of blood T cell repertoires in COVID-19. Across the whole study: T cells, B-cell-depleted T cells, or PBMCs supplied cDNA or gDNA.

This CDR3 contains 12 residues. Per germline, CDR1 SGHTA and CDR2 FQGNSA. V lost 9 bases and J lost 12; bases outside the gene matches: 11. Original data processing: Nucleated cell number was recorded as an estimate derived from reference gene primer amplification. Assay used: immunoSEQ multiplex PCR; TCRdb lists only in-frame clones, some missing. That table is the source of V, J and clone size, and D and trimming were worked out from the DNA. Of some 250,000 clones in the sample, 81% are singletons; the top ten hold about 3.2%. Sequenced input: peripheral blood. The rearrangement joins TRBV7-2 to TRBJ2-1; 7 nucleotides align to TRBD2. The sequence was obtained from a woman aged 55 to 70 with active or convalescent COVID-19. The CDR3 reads CASQAGLTSQFF. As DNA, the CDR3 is TGTGCCAGTCAAGCGGGGCTCACATCGCAGTTCTTC.